The 6 T cell receptor beta chains below all came from one sample that was sequenced in a study of STAT5B mutations in CD4+ large granular lymphocyte leukemia. Libraries were prepared by immunoSEQ multiplex PCR; TCRdb keeps only in-frame clonotypes and omits some of them. The table records approximately 40,000 clones, 81% of them present only once. What was sequenced was CD4+ T cells from blood buffy coats. The receptors were gathered from a human donor in good health.

This clone appeared a few times. This sequence joins TRBV14 and TRBJ1-1, with D unclear. Germline CDR1 is SGHDN and CDR2 is FVKESK. There are 14 residues in the CDR3. V was trimmed by 1 base and J by 11 bases, leaving 17 bases between them. In nucleotides, the CDR3 is TGTGCCAGCAGCCAAGGAGCGCGTTCGGCGGCGGCTTTCTTT. Its translation is CASSQGARSAAAFF. The whole variable domain, remainder taken from reference TRBV14 and TRBJ1-1, is EAGVTQFPSHSVIEKGQTVTLRCDPISGHDNLYWYRRVMGKEIKFLLHFVKESKQDESGMPNNRFLAERTGGTYSTLKVQPAELEDSGVYFCASSQGARSAAAFFGQGTRLTVV.

The chain joins TRBV10-3 to TRBJ1-2; a possible D gene is TRBD1 (6 bases). The CDR3 extends over 13 amino acids. Germline V gene sequence: CDR1 ENHRY, CDR2 SYGVKD. Trimming removed 2 bases at V and 3 bases at J, with 7 bases between. CDR3 nucleotide sequence: TGTGCCATCAGTGAGCGACAGGACTATGGCTACACCTTC. Its translation: CAISERQDYGYTF.

This rearrangement joins TRBV6-1 to TRBJ2-7; D is possibly TRBD1 (6 bases). The V and J ends lost 5 bases and 3 bases respectively, with 8 bases between them. This CDR3 is 12 amino acids long. The V gene's germline CDR1 is MNHNS and CDR2 SASEGT. The CDR3 DNA follows: TGTGCCAGCAGTACACAGGGCTACGAGCAGTACTTC. Translated: CASSTQGYEQYF.

The chain carries TRBV4-1 and TRBJ1-6; unclear D gene. This CDR3 spans 14 amino acids. Germline lookup yields CDR1 MGHRA and CDR2 YSYEKL. The V gene lost 5 bases and the J gene lost 3 bases, with 8 bases spanning the gap. CDR3 sequence reads: CASSTQSYNSPLHF. CDR3 coding DNA: TGCGCCAGCAGCACGCAGAGCTATAATTCACCCCTCCACTTT.

This clone was seen more than once but under ten times. CDR3 in amino acids: CASRRNGELFF. The CDR3 region has the DNA TGTGCCAGTAGGAGGAACGGGGAGCTGTTTTTT. The chain couples TRBV19 to TRBJ2-2; D is uncertain. V lost 6 bases to trimming and J lost 7 bases, with 6 bases between them. From germline, CDR1 is LNHDA and CDR2 SQIVND (reference sequence). The CDR3 sequence is 11 residues long.

In this sample, this clone turned up a few times. The chain uses TRBV5-8 and TRBJ1-5, with TRBD1 identical over 7 bases. V gave up 4 bases and J gave up 1 base; unmatched junction bases: 2. The CDR3 has 14 residues. The V gene's germline CDR1 is SGHTS and CDR2 YDEGEE. The CDR3 sequence is CASSLDRSNQPQHF. The DNA for the CDR3 is TGTGCCAGCAGCCTGGACAGGAGCAATCAGCCCCAGCATTTT.